This is a list of T cell receptor beta chains from one sample in a study of control samples from healthy donors and cancer patients. Some clones are missing from TCRdb's copy, which holds only in-frame ones; the method was immunoSEQ multiplex PCR. The sample consists of approximately 99,000 clones, about 80% of them appearing once. The sample consisted of blood. These receptors were obtained from a man between 18 and 29 years old in good health. Both conserved end residues are trimmed from each CDR3. Each record gives: clone size, J gene, V gene, CDR3 protein. For some rows the clone size is stated as once, few or many, or as a class when expanded; others skip it.

>NA|TRBJ1-3|TRBV27
ASSLSAGNTIY
>NA|TRBJ1-4|TRBV11-2
ASSSDRSNEKLF
>NA|TRBJ2-6|TRBV5-1
ASSPGQGEVNVLT
>NA|TRBJ1-6|TRBV27
ASTRTGNSPLH
>once|TRBJ2-2|TRBV6-5
ASSYSIRRTGELF
>NA|TRBJ2-3|TRBV19
ASSRTSGESDTQY
>few|TRBJ2-1|TRBV19
ASSTGTGYNEQF
>NA|TRBJ1-1|TRBV29-1
SVDLWSVLRTEAF
>once|TRBJ2-3|TRBV5-6
ASSELGLYTDTQY
>NA|TRBJ2-7|TRBV11-3
ASSLDPRTGTYEQY
>NA|TRBJ1-6|TRBV30
AWSETGGTLH
>once|TRBJ2-5|TRBV11-2
ASSLVGGGETQY
>NA|TRBJ1-3|TRBV7-6
ASTGGVGAGNTIY
>NA|TRBJ1-1|TRBV30
AWRVKGTSGEAF
>NA|TRBJ1-3|TRBV4-1
ASSQLRDRGSGNTIY
>NA|TRBJ2-5|TRBV3-1/TRBV3-2
ASSQEKGGLGQETQY
>NA|TRBJ2-4|TRBV11-3
ASSWQRGDKNIQY
>NA|TRBJ2-5|TRBV11-2
ASSLKDRSETQY
>NA|TRBJ1-2|TRBV6-5
ASSLVGTPFIYT
>NA|TRBJ1-4|TRBV19
ASSIVPRGSSGKLF
>NA|TRBJ1-1|TRBV12-3/TRBV12-4
ATKGGNTEAF
>NA|TRBJ1-1|TRBV25-1
ASSESGTGGSEAF
>NA|TRBJ1-2|TRBV6-5
ASSYSQGAGGYT
>NA|TRBJ1-2|TRBV28
ASSPTGSRGGYT
>NA|TRBJ2-7|TRBV5-6
ASSPTGHGVHEQY
>NA|TRBJ1-1|TRBV27
ASSSTRGGTEAF
>NA|TRBJ2-3|TRBV7-2
ASSLQGHSTDTQY
>NA|TRBJ1-2|TRBV2
ASREGVGVQGGYT
>once|TRBJ2-1|TRBV12-5
ASGQGQGFLDEQF
>NA|TRBJ1-6|TRBV2
ASSTAQGISPLH
>NA|TRBJ1-2|TRBV2
ASSAYSGARYGYT
>NA|TRBJ2-2|TRBV18
ASSRLTSPQYTGELF